The next 5 T cell receptor beta chains were all read from a single sample in a study of immune cell composition in non-small cell lung cancer. Data came from immunoSEQ multiplex PCR; TCRdb stores just in-frame clones and leaves some out. Here the sample spans about 4,700 clones, around 80% being singletons. Sequenced: lung tumor tissue. Source of these receptors: a human donor with non-small cell lung cancer.

This clone has just a few counts. The chain employs TRBV19 and TRBJ1-2; no reliable D call. Germline CDR1 reads LNHDA; CDR2 reads SQIVND (reference sequence). V was cut by 10 bases and J by 0 bases, with 18 bases left in between. The CDR3 consists of 15 residues. The CDR3 region is CATWQTSTANYGYTF. CDR3 coding DNA: TGTGCCACATGGCAGACCAGTACAGCTAACTATGGCTACACCTTC.

The chain combines TRBV10-2 with TRBJ2-7, with 7 bases that match TRBD1. J lost 3 bases, V lost 6 bases, and 5 bases had no gene match. The CDR3 loop spans 13 amino acids. Germline V lookup: CDR1 WSHSY, CDR2 SAAADI. CDR3 coding DNA: TGCGCCAGCAGGGCCCCAGGGGGCTACGAGCAGTACTTC. Translated, it gives CASRAPGGYEQYF.

The chain uses TRBV6-6 and TRBJ2-7; 7 bases line up with TRBD2. The CDR3 runs to 13 residues. Trimming cost V 6 bases and J 3 bases; bases outside gene matches: 5. CDR1 is MNHNY, CDR2 SVGAGI, per germline (reference sequence). CDR3 nucleotides: TGTGCCAGCAGAAAGACGGGGGGCTACGAGCAGTACTTC. Translating gives CASRKTGGYEQYF.

About this clone: Different DNA sequences within this sample yield the same CDR3. The chain couples TRBV7-9 to TRBJ1-6, with 10 bases fitting TRBD1. J lost 10 bases, V lost 5 bases, and 5 bases had no gene match. Germline lookup yields CDR1 SEHNR and CDR2 FQNEAQ (reference sequence). The CDR3 runs to 14 residues. CDR3 protein: CASSVGQGGSPLHF. CDR3 nucleotide sequence: TGTGCCAGCAGCGTAGGACAGGGGGGATCACCCCTCCACTTT. The variable domain in full, with the rest retrieved from reference TRBV7-9 and TRBJ1-6, is DTGVSQNPRHKITKRGQNVTFRCDPISEHNRLYWYRQTLGQGPEFLTYFQNEAQLEKSRLLSDRFSAERPKGSFSTLEIQRTEQGDSAMYLCASSVGQGGSPLHFGNGTRLTVT.

The chain joins TRBV5-1 to TRBJ2-7; a possible D gene is TRBD2 (5 bases). This CDR3 has 15 residues. Per the germline V gene, CDR1 is SGHRS and CDR2 is YFSETQ. Trimming removed 0 bases from V and 0 bases from J, with 10 bases in between. For the CDR3, the DNA is TGCGCCAGCAGCTTGGTCGACTACTCCTCCTACGAGCAGTACTTC. Translated, it gives CASSLVDYSSYEQYF.